These 18 T cell receptor beta chains came from one sample sequenced in a study of cytomegalovirus exposure and HLA in healthy donors. PCR amplification relied on 60 Vbeta primers (plus 13 Jbeta primers). This table comes from immunoSEQ multiplex PCR, and its TCRdb copy is limited to in-frame clones, with some not included. The repertoire holds 210,000 or so clones, with over 80% as singletons. Sequenced: PBMCs. These receptors were taken from a boy younger than 10 in good health and CMV-seronegative.

The chain joins TRBV4-1 to TRBJ2-5; D remains unclear. V gave up 0 bases and J gave up 5 bases, with 19 bases separating them. The CDR3 has 17 amino acids. Germline CDR1 reads MGHRA; CDR2 reads YSYEKL. CDR3 sequence reads: CASSQDKMRGYDETQYF. The CDR3 DNA follows: TGCGCCAGCAGCCAAGATAAAATGAGAGGCTACGACGAGACCCAGTACTTC.

V gene TRBV11-1 combines with J gene TRBJ2-7; tentative D call: TRBD1 (6 bases). Deletions cut 5 bases from V and 3 bases from J, with 17 bases between. CDR1 and CDR2 (germline): SGHAT, FQDESV (reference sequence). This CDR3 comprises 15 residues. As DNA, the CDR3 is TGTGCCAGCAGCACAACCAGGGGTTATGACTACGAGCAGTACTTC. Translating it yields CASSTTRGYDYEQYF. Full variable domain (outside the CDR3, taken from reference TRBV11-1 and TRBJ2-7): EAEVAQSPRYKITEKSQAVAFWCDPISGHATLYWYRQILGQGPELLVQFQDESVVDDSQLPKDRFSAERLKGVDSTLKIQPAELGDSAMYLCASSTTRGYDYEQYFGPGTRLTVT.

This chain joins TRBV27 and TRBJ2-1; the D gene is possibly TRBD1 (5 bases). The CDR3 totals 12 residues. The V end was cut by 2 bases, the J end by 9 bases, with 8 bases between. Germline CDR1 MNHEY, CDR2 SMNVEV (reference sequence). The CDR3 region has the DNA TGTGCCAGCAGTTTAGGGGCCCGTGAGCAGTTCTTC. Protein sequence: CASSLGAREQFF.

The chain couples TRBV27 to TRBJ1-1; a weak D match, TRBD1 (5 bases). CDR3 length: 15 amino acids. V was cut by 6 bases and J by 2 bases, with 16 bases left in between. Looked up from germline, CDR1 is MNHEY and CDR2 is SMNVEV (reference sequence). CDR3 amino acids: CASRPQTAINTEAFF. CDR3 nucleotides: TGTGCCAGCAGGCCCCAGACAGCGATAAACACTGAAGCTTTCTTT.

This sequence joins TRBV9 and TRBJ2-7; TRBD1 is a possible D gene (7 bases). The CDR3 length is 14 residues. V lost 3 bases and J 7 bases, leaving 17 bases between the germline ends. From germline, CDR1 is SGDLS and CDR2 YYNGEE. CDR3: CASSGGDSRSEQYF. DNA for the CDR3: TGTGCCAGCAGCGGCGGGGACAGCCGTTCGGAGCAGTACTTC.

This sequence joins TRBV7-6 and TRBJ2-5; 10 bases match TRBD2. The CDR3 spans 17 residues. V shed 1 base, J shed 4 bases, and the junction held 9 bases outside the gene matches. The germline gives CDR1 SGHVS, CDR2 FNYEAQ. The CDR3 loop reads CASSLGFQRGGPETQYF. The CDR3 nucleotides read TGTGCCAGCAGCTTAGGCTTCCAGCGGGGGGGCCCAGAGACCCAGTACTTC.

This clone occurred a few times. This rearrangement joins TRBV6-5 to TRBJ2-7; TRBD2 is a possible D gene (6 bases). The V gene's germline CDR1 is MNHEY and CDR2 SVGAGI. The CDR3 has 14 residues. V lost 6 bases and J 2 bases, leaving 14 bases between the germline ends. Here the CDR3 reads CASRGGADTYEQYF. The CDR3 DNA is TGTGCCAGCAGAGGCGGGGCGGATACCTACGAGCAGTACTTC.

V usage is TRBV27 and J usage is TRBJ1-2; D is possibly TRBD1 (5 bases). V dropped 6 bases and J dropped 7 bases, with 12 bases sitting between them. CDR1 is MNHEY and CDR2 is SMNVEV in the germline V gene (reference sequence). The CDR3 consists of 12 residues. CDR3 amino acids: CASSSDSRGYTF. The CDR3 DNA follows: TGTGCCAGCAGCTCAGACAGTCGTGGCTACACCTTC.

V is TRBV19 and J is TRBJ1-2, with D tentatively TRBD1 (5 bases). Germline loops: CDR1 LNHDA, CDR2 SQIVND (reference sequence). Trimming removed 5 bases at V and 3 bases at J, with 10 bases between. The CDR3 sequence is 13 residues long. The CDR3 coding sequence is TGTGCCAGTAGTTTGCAGGGCGACTATGGCTACACCTTC. Residues: CASSLQGDYGYTF.

This clone occurred once. The chain employs TRBV13 and TRBJ2-5; D possibly corresponds to TRBD2 (5 bases). Trimming left V 4 bases short and J 2 bases short, with 8 bases between. CDR3 length: 13 amino acids. Germline-derived CDR1 and CDR2 are PRHDT and FYEKMQ (reference sequence). CDR3 bases: TGTGCCAGCAGCTCCTGGGAGCAAGAGACCCAGTACTTC. Its protein is CASSSWEQETQYF.

This sequence joins TRBV4-2 and TRBJ1-3; 8 nucleotides match TRBD1. CDR1 and CDR2 (germline): LGHNA, YNFKEQ. CDR3 size: 15 residues. V lost 0 bases to trimming and J lost 8 bases; unmatched junction nucleotides: 6. For the CDR3, the DNA is TGTGCCAGCAGCCAAGATATAGGACAGGGCCACACCATATATTTT. Its translation: CASSQDIGQGHTIYF.

This clone was detected once. Because the CDR3 is missing its conserved closing phenylalanine or tryptophan, this is likely a read error. This sequence joins TRBV5-6 and TRBJ1-1; perhaps TRBD1 as D (6 bases). The germline V and J ends were trimmed by 4 bases and 4 bases, with 11 bases remaining between them. The CDR3 extends over 13 amino acids. From germline, CDR1 is SGHDT and CDR2 YYEEEE. The CDR3: CASSPTGITEAFL. The CDR3 DNA follows: TGTGCCAGCAGCCCTACAGGGATCACTGAAGCTTTCCTT.

The chain carries TRBV6-6 and TRBJ2-7, with 7 bases matching TRBD2. Germline V gene data show CDR1 as MNHNY and CDR2 as SVGAGI (reference sequence). CDR3 length: 15 amino acids. J gave up 0 bases and V 5 bases, and 7 bases lay outside the gene matches. DNA for the CDR3: TGTGCCAGCAGTGGTCTAGCGGCAAGCTCCTACGAGCAGTACTTC. This codes for CASSGLAASSYEQYF.

The chain joins TRBV6-5 to TRBJ1-1; D might be TRBD1 (6 bases). The V end was cut by 2 bases, the J end by 7 bases, with 8 bases between. Germline lookup yields CDR1 MNHEY and CDR2 SVGAGI. The CDR3 contains 12 residues. The CDR3 bases are TGTGCCAGCAGTTACGGGGGCGGTGAAGCTTTCTTT. Translated: CASSYGGGEAFF.

This sequence joins TRBV13 and TRBJ1-5, with 8 bases aligning to TRBD1. Germline V gene data show CDR1 as PRHDT and CDR2 as FYEKMQ (reference sequence). Trimming removed 8 bases from V and 0 bases from J; junction bases left unmatched: 6. CDR3 length: 15 amino acids. CDR3 loop: CASGLGTGSNQPQHF. DNA of the CDR3: TGTGCCAGCGGCCTCGGGACAGGTAGCAATCAGCCCCAGCATTTT. The whole variable domain, filled in from reference TRBV13 and TRBJ1-5, reads AAGVIQSPRHLIKEKRETATLKCYPIPRHDTVYWYQQGPGQDPQFLISFYEKMQSDKGSIPDRFSAQQFSDYHSELNMSSLELGDSALYFCASGLGTGSNQPQHFGDGTRLSIL.

The chain's CDR3 is CASSLDRGGTDTQYF. In DNA, the CDR3 is TGTGCCAGCAGCTTGGACAGGGGGGGGACAGATACGCAGTATTTT. This rearrangement joins TRBV5-6 to TRBJ2-3; D is possibly TRBD1 (8 bases). CDR1 and CDR2 (germline): SGHDT, YYEEEE. The CDR3 covers 15 residues. The V gene lost 0 bases and the J gene lost 3 bases, with 11 bases spanning the gap.

J is TRBJ2-1 and V is TRBV10-3; 8 bases are shared with TRBD2. Trimming cost V 4 bases and J 4 bases; bases outside gene matches: 9. Per the germline V gene, CDR1 is ENHRY and CDR2 is SYGVKD. This CDR3 has 16 amino acids. The CDR3 DNA follows: TGTGCCATCAGTGCTAGCGGGCCGTCTAATTACAATGAGCAGTTCTTC. Amino acids: CAISASGPSNYNEQFF.

The chain employs TRBV7-9 and TRBJ2-7; 14 bases align to TRBD2. V lost 5 bases to trimming and J lost 5 bases; unmatched junction nucleotides: 8. Germline values: CDR1 SEHNR, CDR2 FQNEAQ (reference sequence). This CDR3 region has 16 residues. The CDR3 sequence is CASSVGTSGSVDEQYF. The CDR3 nucleotides are TGTGCCAGCAGCGTCGGGACTAGCGGGAGCGTAGACGAGCAGTACTTC.